One and the same sample provided the 31 T cell receptor beta chains below, sequenced in a study of T-cell reconstitution after alpha-beta-depleted transplantation in children. Unique molecular identifiers tagged the TCRbeta library. A single record per CDR3 protein comes from TCRdb applying MiXCR to the PCR reads. This table has about 160,000 distinct CDR3 sequences, roughly 11% appearing once. Specimen: PBMCs, collected before TCRalphabeta/CD19-depleted stem cell transplant. These receptors came from a boy aged 2 to 10 with acute myeloid leukemia, due to receive a stem cell transplant.

In its sample, this clonotype was seen many times. The J gene is TRBJ1-5, the V gene TRBV12-3 or TRBV12-4; tentatively, D is TRBD1 (5 bases). V lost 1 base and J 5 bases, leaving 9 bases between the germline ends. This CDR3 is built from 14 residues. For the CDR3, the DNA is TGTGCCAGCAGTTTAGACAGGACTCATCAGCCCCAGCATTTT. It codes for CASSLDRTHQPQHF.

This clonotype was seen repeatedly, ten times or more. The chain has TRBV7-3 and TRBJ2-1; D is unresolved. Germline-derived CDR1 and CDR2 are SGHTA and FQGTGA. This CDR3 contains 13 residues. V gave up 1 base and J gave up 7 bases, with 8 bases separating them. This chain's CDR3 is CASSLRVENEQFF. Here the CDR3 DNA reads TGTGCCAGCAGCTTAAGGGTAGAGAATGAGCAGTTCTTC. The variable domain in full, completed from reference TRBV7-3 and TRBJ2-1, reads GAGVSQTPSNKVTEKGKYVELRCDPISGHTALYWYRQSLGQGPEFLIYFQGTGAADDSGLPNDRFFAVRPEGSVSTLKIQRTERGDSAVYLCASSLRVENEQFFGPGTRLTVL.

The table lists this clonotype with many counts. The V call is TRBV3-2, the J call TRBJ2-1; the D call TRBD2 from the table was never checked on the DNA. TRBV3-2 is shown as a pseudogene. The CDR3 length is 20 residues. CDR3 bases: TGTGCCAGCAGCCTAAGGGGAGGACTAGCGGGAGGCAGCTCCTACAATGAGCAGTTCTTC. Its protein is CASSLRGGLAGGSSYNEQFF.

This clonotype occurred many times. This chain uses TRBV24-1 with TRBJ2-5, with a possible D match to TRBD2 (7 bases). CDR3 length equals 13 residues. Looked up from germline, CDR1 is KGHDR and CDR2 is SFDVKD. The ends were cut back, 5 bases at V and 5 bases at J, with 11 bases in the middle. The CDR3 here is CATSAGGRETQYF. The CDR3 DNA is TGTGCCACCAGTGCGGGGGGCAGGGAGACCCAGTACTTC.

This clonotype was found a few times. The chain is built from TRBV7-9 and TRBJ1-2; TRBD1 matches at 10 bases. CDR1 SEHNR and CDR2 FQNEAQ come from the germline V gene (reference sequence). The V segment lost 4 bases and the J segment 2 bases; nucleotides outside the gene matches: 4. The CDR3 covers 15 residues. This CDR3 reads CASSSGQGVNYGYTF. The CDR3 bases are TGTGCCAGCAGCTCTGGACAGGGGGTAAACTATGGCTACACCTTC.

The V and J genes are TRBV28 and TRBJ2-7; the match to TRBD1 covers 7 bases. Germline CDR1 MDHEN, CDR2 SYDVKM. The CDR3 is made up of 13 amino acids. V was clipped by 7 bases and J by 3 bases; unmatched bases: 6. The CDR3 loop is CASTGTVNYEQYF. The CDR3 DNA sequence: TGTGCCAGCACGGGGACAGTCAACTACGAGCAGTACTTC.

At least ten counts were recorded for this clonotype. An end of the junction does not agree with germline; a read error may underlie this. This chain links TRBV12-3 or TRBV12-4 with TRBJ2-1, with 9 bases lining up with TRBD2. This CDR3 is 15 amino acids long. CDR3 protein: CASSLAGPTYNEQFF. As DNA, the CDR3 is TGTGCCAGCAGTCTAGCGGGACCGACCTACAATGAGCAGTTCTTC.

In its sample, this clonotype was seen many times. V gene TRBV15 combines with J gene TRBJ1-1, with D uncertain. This CDR3 spans 13 amino acids. CDR1 is LNHNV and CDR2 is YYDKDF in the germline V gene (reference sequence). The V and J ends lost 1 base and 7 bases respectively, with 10 bases between them. In nucleotides, the CDR3 is TGTGCCACCAGCAGAGCTGGCTTAATTGAAGCTTTCTTT. It codes for CATSRAGLIEAFF. Filled out from reference TRBV15 and TRBJ1-1, the complete variable domain reads DAMVIQNPRYQVTQFGKPVTLSCSQTLNHNVMYWYQQKSSQAPKLLFHYYDKDFNNEADTPDNFQSRRPNTSFCFLDIRSPGLGDTAMYLCATSRAGLIEAFFGQGTRLTVV.

This clonotype was seen at least ten times. The chain links TRBV20-1 to TRBJ2-7; tentative D call: TRBD2 (6 bases). The germline V and J ends were trimmed by 0 bases and 5 bases, with 11 bases remaining between them. The germline CDR1 and CDR2 sequences are DFQATT and SNEGSKA (reference sequence). CDR3 length equals 13 residues. The DNA of the CDR3 is TGCAGTGCTAGAGAGCGGGAAAGGGACGAGCAGTACTTC. Protein product: CSARERERDEQYF.

This clonotype was seen repeatedly, ten times or more. This chain uses TRBV3-1 with TRBJ2-1, with D perhaps TRBD1 or TRBD2 (6 bases each). Germline V gene data show CDR1 as LGHDT and CDR2 as YNNKEL (reference sequence). Trimming removed 4 bases from V and 1 base from J, with 20 bases in between. The CDR3 sequence is 18 residues long. DNA for the CDR3: TGTGCCAGCAGCCCCTTAAATATCGGGGGCGTTTCCTACAATGAGCAGTTCTTC. It is translated as CASSPLNIGGVSYNEQFF.

This clonotype was picked up many times. The chain joins TRBV4-1 to TRBJ2-5; 14 nucleotides agree with TRBD2. The germline V gene encodes CDR1 MGHRA and CDR2 YSYEKL. The CDR3 runs 16 residues. Trimming at V came to 4 bases and at J to 2 bases, leaving 3 bases not matched to a gene. This CDR3 reads CASSRTSGGTQETQYF. The CDR3 DNA is TGCGCCAGCAGCCGGACTAGCGGGGGGACACAAGAGACCCAGTACTTC.

This clonotype has a count of ten or more. The chain recombines TRBV11-2 with TRBJ2-5; 14 bases agree with TRBD2. J lost 1 base, V lost 5 bases, and 12 bases had no gene match. The CDR3 consists of 19 residues. Germline CDR1 and CDR2: SGHAT and FQNNGV. CDR3 in amino acids: CASSRKIGLAGGPQETQYF. CDR3 nucleotides: TGTGCCAGCAGCCGCAAGATTGGACTAGCGGGGGGACCCCAAGAGACCCAGTACTTC.

Many counts were recorded for this clonotype. The chain recombines TRBV5-1 with TRBJ2-2; tentatively, D is TRBD2 (5 bases). V lost 0 bases and J 6 bases, leaving 15 bases between the germline ends. CDR1 and CDR2 from the germline V gene are SGHRS and YFSETQ. The CDR3 runs to 16 residues. As DNA, the CDR3 is TGCGCCAGCAGCTTGGAGTTCCCGGGAAGAGCCGGGGAGCTGTTTTTT. It encodes CASSLEFPGRAGELFF.

This clonotype was counted many times. The chain joins TRBV7-2 to TRBJ2-7; tentatively, D is TRBD1 (6 bases). Germline values: CDR1 SGHTA, CDR2 FQGNSA. CDR3 length equals 14 residues. V was shortened by 5 bases and J by 4 bases, with 15 bases between the two germline ends. The CDR3 spells CASSPGTRAYEQYF. DNA of the CDR3: TGTGCCAGCAGCCCCGGGACAAGGGCATACGAGCAGTACTTC.

This clonotype was detected ten times or more. This chain joins TRBV6-1 and TRBJ1-4; D is undetermined. This CDR3 spans 13 amino acids. Germline V gene data show CDR1 as MNHNS and CDR2 as SASEGT. Trimming cost V 8 bases and J 7 bases, with 14 bases left between them. The CDR3 sequence is CASWRAVGEKLFF. The DNA of the CDR3 is TGTGCCAGCTGGAGGGCAGTAGGTGAAAAACTGTTTTTT.

Many counts were recorded for this clonotype. This chain uses TRBV6-2 or TRBV6-3 with TRBJ2-1, with D unclear. CDR3 length equals 12 residues. Trimming stripped 6 bases from V and 9 bases from J, with 12 bases between. CDR1 and CDR2 (germline): MNHEY, SVGEGT. The CDR3 region is CASSRFSTEQFF. The DNA for the CDR3 is TGTGCCAGCAGCCGGTTTAGCACTGAGCAGTTCTTC.

The gene calls are TRBV18 and TRBJ1-1; 8 nucleotides align to TRBD1. The CDR3 runs 15 residues. Germline assignment: CDR1 KGHSH and CDR2 LQKENI. Trimming at V came to 2 bases and at J to 5 bases, leaving 7 bases not matched to a gene. CDR3 protein: CASSPKAGGWTEAFF. As DNA, the CDR3 is TGTGCCAGCTCACCAAAGGCAGGGGGCTGGACTGAAGCTTTCTTT.

Ten or more counts support this clonotype. Mismatch with germline at one junction end may stem from a read error. The rearrangement links TRBV13 to TRBJ1-1; no clear D. CDR1 PRHDT and CDR2 FYEKMQ come from the germline V gene (reference sequence). The CDR3 is 11 residues long. The CDR3 loop is CASSLETFFRF. The CDR3, as DNA: TGTGCCAGCAGCTTGGAGACATTCTTCAGGTTT.

This clonotype has ten or more counts. The V call is TRBV6-1, the J call TRBJ1-5, with TRBD1 identical over 8 bases. This CDR3 comprises 17 residues. Looked up from germline, CDR1 is MNHNS and CDR2 is SASEGT. The ends lost 2 bases at V and 7 bases at J; junction bases unmatched: 13. The chain's CDR3 is CASSERLQGALPQPQHF. The CDR3 DNA reads as TGTGCCAGCAGTGAACGACTGCAGGGGGCATTGCCCCAGCCCCAGCATTTT.

Ten or more counts support this clonotype. The V gene is TRBV28, the J gene TRBJ1-4, with a tentative D call TRBD1 (6 bases). The CDR3 covers 13 residues. Trimming left V 7 bases short and J 5 bases short, with 11 bases between. Per the germline V gene, CDR1 is MDHEN and CDR2 is SYDVKM. CDR3 amino acids: CASKTGQNEKLFF. CDR3 DNA sequence: TGTGCCAGCAAAACAGGGCAAAATGAAAAACTGTTTTTT.

The chain employs TRBV30 and TRBJ1-2; D may be TRBD1 (5 bases). The germline V gene encodes CDR1 GTSNPN and CDR2 SVGIG (reference sequence). The ends were cut back, 2 bases at V and 0 bases at J, with 10 bases in the middle. CDR3 size: 14 residues. The CDR3 is CAWSLGTANYGYTF. The CDR3 DNA reads as TGTGCCTGGAGTCTCGGGACTGCTAACTATGGCTACACCTTC.

In its sample, this clonotype was seen many times. The CDR3 sequence is CASSQEGGALQPQHF. The DNA for the CDR3 is TGCGCCAGCAGCCAAGAAGGAGGGGCGCTCCAGCCCCAGCATTTT. The V call is TRBV4-1, the J call TRBJ1-5, with D possibly matching TRBD1 (5 bases). Germline V gene data show CDR1 as MGHRA and CDR2 as YSYEKL. V shed 0 bases and J shed 7 bases, with 13 bases lying between them. The CDR3 has 15 residues.

Notes on this clonotype: A much larger clone lies a single base off, so this may be a read error. V is TRBV20-1 and J is TRBJ1-2, with 8 bases matching TRBD1. The CDR3 totals 15 residues. Germline V CDR1 and CDR2: DFQATT, SNEGSKA (reference sequence). The CDR3 bases are TGCTGTGCCCAGCGGGACAGGAGCACTAACTATGGCTACACCTTC. Translating it yields CCAQRDRSTNYGYTF.

This clonotype was seen at least ten times. The chain employs TRBV12-3 or TRBV12-4 and TRBJ2-4; D is undetermined. The CDR3 has 12 residues. V shed 7 bases and J shed 2 bases, with 6 bases lying between them. As DNA, the CDR3 is TGTGCCAGCACCTACACCAAAAACATTCAGTACTTC. As protein: CASTYTKNIQYF.

This clonotype was detected many times. The V gene is TRBV27, the J gene TRBJ2-3, with a weak D call TRBD2 (5 bases). This CDR3 has 12 amino acids. V was cut by 4 bases and J by 11 bases, with 13 bases left in between. Germline V gene sequence: CDR1 MNHEY, CDR2 SMNVEV (reference sequence). CDR3 protein: CASSYPRGGQYF. The CDR3 DNA follows: TGTGCCAGCAGTTACCCCCGTGGAGGGCAGTATTTT.

This clonotype was observed at least ten times. V and J are TRBV20-1 and TRBJ1-1, with D possibly being TRBD1 (5 bases). Trimming left V 5 bases short and J 0 bases short, with 10 bases between. The CDR3 consists of 13 residues. The germline V gene encodes CDR1 DFQATT and CDR2 SNEGSKA (reference sequence). The CDR3 loop is CSALGAMNTEAFF. CDR3 in DNA: TGCAGTGCTCTAGGGGCGATGAACACTGAAGCTTTCTTT.

There are many counts of this clonotype. The J gene is TRBJ2-1, the V gene TRBV28; TRBD1 or TRBD2 may be the D gene (5 bases each). V was cut by 5 bases and J by 6 bases, with 14 bases left in between. The CDR3 loop spans 14 amino acids. Looked up from germline, CDR1 is MDHEN and CDR2 is SYDVKM. CDR3: CASSPYGDPNEQFF. CDR3 nucleotide sequence: TGTGCCAGCAGTCCCTATGGGGACCCCAATGAGCAGTTCTTC.

In its sample, this clonotype was seen many times. The rearrangement uses TRBV5-1 and TRBJ2-5; a weak D match, TRBD2 (6 bases). V was trimmed by 0 bases and J by 5 bases, leaving 11 bases between them. The CDR3 runs to 14 residues. The germline gives CDR1 SGHRS, CDR2 YFSETQ. DNA of the CDR3: TGCGCCAGCAGCTTGGAAGGCCGGGAGGAGACCCAGTACTTC. Protein: CASSLEGREETQYF.

This clonotype was recorded many times. This chain connects TRBV20-1 to TRBJ2-3; D call uncertain. V was pared by 4 bases and J by 5 bases, with 10 bases between. CDR1 is DFQATT and CDR2 is SNEGSKA in the germline V gene (reference sequence). This CDR3 contains 12 residues. As DNA, the CDR3 is TGCAGTGCTATCCGGGCCAAAGATACGCAGTATTTT. The encoded protein is CSAIRAKDTQYF.

The table lists this clonotype with many counts. The chain combines TRBV7-2 with TRBJ1-2; TRBD1 aligns across 7 bases. The germline V gene encodes CDR1 SGHTA and CDR2 FQGNSA. The CDR3 runs 14 residues. J lost 12 bases, V lost 4 bases, and 14 bases had no gene match. The CDR3 region is CASSSGQVWLWNTF. In DNA, the CDR3 is TGTGCCAGCAGCTCAGGACAGGTTTGGCTATGGAACACCTTC.

This clonotype was counted at least ten times. CDR3 sequence (DNA): TGTGCCAGCAGCTCTCCCGCTAACTCTAGCGGGAGAACCTCCTACGAGCAGTACTTC. It specifies CASSSPANSSGRTSYEQYF. The V gene is TRBV7-6, the J gene TRBJ2-7, with TRBD2 matching over 10 bases. With 4 bases clipped from V and 0 bases from J, the junction kept 15 bases outside the gene matches. The CDR3 is 19 amino acids. Per the germline V gene, CDR1 is SGHVS and CDR2 is FNYEAQ.